Following are 7 T cell receptor beta chains from one sample sequenced in a study of shared clonotypes between healthy human individuals. Produced via immunoSEQ multiplex PCR; TCRdb's table is partial and in-frame only. The top ten hold around 1.7% of the sample, which has 600,000 to 750,000 clones, over 55% seen once. The sequenced material came from memory CD4+ T cells sorted from blood. The subset: CD45RA-negative fraction. The receptors here all came from a woman in her 30s in good health.

As for this clone: A much larger clonotype is one base distant, so this may be a read error. The same CDR3 also results from other DNA sequences found in this sample. V gene TRBV20-1 combines with J gene TRBJ2-5, with no clear D. CDR1 and CDR2 (germline): DFQATT, SNEGSKA (reference sequence). The CDR3 is made up of 10 amino acids. The V and J ends lost 4 bases and 5 bases respectively, with 5 bases between them. The CDR3 sequence: CSAIEETQYF. CDR3 coding DNA: TGCAGTGCTATAGAGGAGACCCAGTACTTC.

This clone is a singleton in its sample. V gene TRBV11-2 combines with J gene TRBJ1-2; D unresolved. Germline assignment: CDR1 SGHAT and CDR2 FQNNGV. This CDR3 comprises 14 residues. Deletions cut 7 bases from V and 2 bases from J, with 14 bases between. CDR3 loop: CASNSGGFNYGYTF. CDR3 bases: TGTGCCAGCAACTCAGGAGGTTTCAACTATGGCTACACCTTC.

This chain uses TRBV19 with TRBJ2-1; D is possibly TRBD1 or TRBD2 (6 bases each). The CDR3 spans 15 residues. Trimming left V 6 bases short and J 9 bases short, with 21 bases between. The V gene's germline CDR1 is LNHDA and CDR2 SQIVND (reference sequence). For the CDR3, the DNA is TGTGCCAGTAGCCGCGAAGCGGAGGGGGTGGTTGAGCAGTTCTTC. It encodes CASSREAEGVVEQFF. The variable domain in full, with the rest retrieved from reference TRBV19 and TRBJ2-1, is DGGITQSPKYLFRKEGQNVTLSCEQNLNHDAMYWYRQDPGQGLRLIYYSQIVNDFQKGDIAEGYSVSREKKESFPLTVTSAQKNPTAFYLCASSREAEGVVEQFFGPGTRLTVL.

The chain is built from TRBV11-2 and TRBJ2-7; D is undetermined. CDR3 length: 15 amino acids. CDR1 and CDR2 (germline): SGHAT, FQNNGV. Trimming left V 0 bases short and J 2 bases short, with 11 bases between. This chain's CDR3 is CASSLDPGPTYEQYF. Here the CDR3 DNA reads TGTGCCAGCAGCTTAGATCCCGGCCCGACCTACGAGCAGTACTTC.

This sequence joins TRBV7-2 and TRBJ1-2, with a possible D match to TRBD1 (5 bases). The V end lost 5 bases, the J end lost 4 bases, and 11 bases lay between the germline ends. The CDR3 length is 13 residues. Germline lookup yields CDR1 SGHTA and CDR2 FQGNSA. CDR3 nucleotide sequence: TGTGCCAGCAGCCCTGAAAGGGGCTATGGCTACACCTTC. Translated: CASSPERGYGYTF.

The chain has TRBV5-6 and TRBJ1-2, with TRBD1 matching over 9 bases. From germline, CDR1 is SGHDT and CDR2 YYEEEE. Trimming at V came to 1 base and at J to 5 bases, leaving 3 bases not matched to a gene. The CDR3 totals 14 residues. CDR3: CASSLLDRGYGYTF. DNA of the CDR3: TGTGCCAGCAGCTTGTTGGACAGGGGATATGGCTACACCTTC. Full variable domain (rest looked up from reference TRBV5-6 and TRBJ1-2): DAGVTQSPTHLIKTRGQQVTLRCSPKSGHDTVSWYQQALGQGPQFIFQYYEEEERQRGNFPDRFSGHQFPNYSSELNVNALLLGDSALYLCASSLLDRGYGYTFGSGTRLTVV.

V usage is TRBV7-2 and J usage is TRBJ2-7; D is unclear. With 3 bases removed from V and 3 bases from J, the gap between germline ends came to 9 bases. Per germline, CDR1 SGHTA and CDR2 FQGNSA. The CDR3 totals 13 residues. The CDR3 DNA reads TGTGCCAGCAGCTTGTTGACTGACTACGAGCAGTACTTC. Its translation is CASSLLTDYEQYF.